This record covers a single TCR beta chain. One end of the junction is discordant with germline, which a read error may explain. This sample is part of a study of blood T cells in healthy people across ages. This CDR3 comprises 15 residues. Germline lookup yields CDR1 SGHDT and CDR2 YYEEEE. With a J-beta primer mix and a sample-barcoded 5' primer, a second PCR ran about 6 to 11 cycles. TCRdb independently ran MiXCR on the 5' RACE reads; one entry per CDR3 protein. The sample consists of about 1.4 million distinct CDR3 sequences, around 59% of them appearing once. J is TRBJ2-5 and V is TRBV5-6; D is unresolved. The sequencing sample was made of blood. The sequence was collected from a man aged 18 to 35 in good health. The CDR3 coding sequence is TGTGCCAGCAGCTTGGTCGGTTACTCTCAAGAGACACAGTACTTC. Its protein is CASSLVGYSQETQYF.